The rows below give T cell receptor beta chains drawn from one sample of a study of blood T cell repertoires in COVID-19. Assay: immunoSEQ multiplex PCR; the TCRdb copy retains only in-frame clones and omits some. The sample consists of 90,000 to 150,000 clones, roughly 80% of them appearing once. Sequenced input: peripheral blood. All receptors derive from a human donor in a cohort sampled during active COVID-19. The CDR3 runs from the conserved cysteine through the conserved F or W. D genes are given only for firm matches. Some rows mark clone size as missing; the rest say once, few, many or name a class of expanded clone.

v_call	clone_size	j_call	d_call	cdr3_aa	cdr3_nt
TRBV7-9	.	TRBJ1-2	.	CASSPPGWGYTF	TGTGCCAGCAGCCCTCCGGGATGGGGCTACACCTTC
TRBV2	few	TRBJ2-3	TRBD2	CASSATSGGAYTQYF	TGTGCCAGCAGTGCAACTAGCGGGGGGGCGTATACGCAGTATTTT
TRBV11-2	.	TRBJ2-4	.	CASSFPGLPDIQYF	TGTGCCAGCAGCTTTCCAGGGTTGCCGGACATTCAGTACTTC
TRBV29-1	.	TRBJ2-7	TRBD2	CSALGGDYEQYF	TGCAGCGCGTTGGGGGGGGATTACGAGCAGTACTTC
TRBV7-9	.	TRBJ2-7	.	CASSFADRSYEQYF	TGTGCCAGCAGCTTTGCAGATCGCTCCTACGAGCAGTACTTC
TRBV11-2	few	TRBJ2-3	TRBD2	CASSFTTSVTDTQYF	TGTGCCAGCAGCTTTACCACTAGCGTTACAGATACGCAGTATTTT
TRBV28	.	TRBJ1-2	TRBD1	CATQIGTVYGYTF	TGTGCCACCCAGATCGGGACAGTCTATGGCTACACCTTC
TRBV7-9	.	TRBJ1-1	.	CASSPSAGPMNTEAFF	TGTGCCAGCAGCCCGTCGGCGGGACCGATGAACACTGAAGCTTTCTTT
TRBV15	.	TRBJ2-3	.	CATSSLRLEDTQYF	TGTGCCACCAGCAGCCTACGACTGGAGGATACGCAGTATTTT
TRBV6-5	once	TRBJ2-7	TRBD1	CASSYSATGGSYEQYF	TGTGCCAGCAGTTACTCCGCGACAGGGGGGTCCTACGAGCAGTACTTC
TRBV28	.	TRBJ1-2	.	CASSLTGANYGYTF	TGTGCCAGCAGTTTGACGGGGGCTAACTATGGCTACACCTTC
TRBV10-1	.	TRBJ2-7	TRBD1	CASSDPGTGHYEQYF	TGCGCCAGCAGTGATCCTGGGACAGGGCACTACGAGCAGTACTTC
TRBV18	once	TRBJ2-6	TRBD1	CASSPAGTGSSGANVLTF	TGTGCCAGCTCACCAGCAGGGACAGGGTCCTCTGGGGCCAACGTCCTGACTTTC
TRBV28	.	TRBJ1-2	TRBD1	CASSLPTVDRTNGYTF	TGTGCCAGCAGTTTACCTACTGTGGACAGGACCAATGGCTACACCTTC
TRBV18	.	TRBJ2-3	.	CASSPQAQGSTDTQYF	TGTGCCAGCTCACCACAGGCCCAGGGGAGCACAGATACGCAGTATTTT
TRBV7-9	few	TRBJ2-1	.	CASSYTGTYNEQFF	TGTGCCAGCAGTTATACCGGGACCTACAATGAGCAGTTCTTC
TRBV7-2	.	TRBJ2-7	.	CASSLRGGHEQYF	TGTGCCAGCAGCTTACGGGGAGGACACGAGCAGTACTTC
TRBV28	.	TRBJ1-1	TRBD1	CASSLTGVRNTEAFF	TGTGCCAGCAGTTTAACAGGGGTCCGGAACACTGAAGCTTTCTTT
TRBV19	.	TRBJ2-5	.	CASRAGQTQYF	TGTGCCAGTAGGGCAGGTCAGACCCAGTACTTC
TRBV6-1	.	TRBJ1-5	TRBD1	CASSEVTGGRNQPQHF	TGTGCCAGCAGTGAAGTCACAGGGGGGAGGAATCAGCCCCAGCATTTT
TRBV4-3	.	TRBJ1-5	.	CASSQDRGLNQPQHF	TGCGCCAGCAGCCAAGATAGAGGGTTGAATCAGCCCCAGCATTTT
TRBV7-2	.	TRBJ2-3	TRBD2	CASSRTSGADTQYF	TGTGCCAGCAGCCGGACTAGCGGCGCGGATACGCAGTATTTT
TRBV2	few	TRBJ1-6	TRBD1	CASSDSGQGNSPLHF	TGTGCCAGCAGTGATTCGGGACAGGGGAATTCACCCCTCCACTTT
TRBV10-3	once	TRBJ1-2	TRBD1	CAISPGTGSNYGYTF	TGTGCCATCAGTCCAGGGACAGGGAGTAACTATGGCTACACCTTC
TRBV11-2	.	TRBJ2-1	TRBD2	CASNLAGGYNEQFF	TGTGCCAGCAACCTAGCGGGGGGGTACAATGAGCAGTTCTTC
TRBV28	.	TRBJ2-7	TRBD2	CASSLIGTSGIYEQYF	TGTGCCAGCAGTTTAATAGGGACTAGCGGGATCTACGAGCAGTACTTC